This T cell receptor (beta chain) was found in a study of neurological immune-mediated disorders. The overall study: Relapsing-remitting forms accounted for about 90% of the roughly 35 multiple sclerosis patients and secondary progressive forms for 3.

This clonotype occurred many times. Its antigen is currently unknown. V dropped 6 bases and J dropped 6 bases, with 17 bases sitting between them. This CDR3 has 14 amino acids. Germline loops: CDR1 SGHDT, CDR2 YYEEEE. General study points: For the multiple sclerosis repertoire cluster, no association with any clinical or MRI feature was found. The study phylogenetically grouped the repertoires of 18 of 34 multiple sclerosis patients into one related-CDR3 cluster, a possible signature. The expanded clones of different subjects shared no CDR3 amino acid sequences (suggesting private repertoires in all groups).

MiXCR, applied by TCRdb to the 5' RACE reads, yields one record per CDR3 protein. This sample yields some 120,000 distinct CDR3 sequences, of which roughly 3.4% are seen a single time; 1% to 1.5% belongs to the top ten. Specimen: PBMCs. This sequence was found in a woman aged 30 to 39 with multiple sclerosis. This chain connects TRBV5-6 to TRBJ2-3; perhaps TRBD2 as D (6 bases). CDR3 loop: CASMASAAGDTQYF. In DNA form, the CDR3 reads TGTGCCAGCATGGCGTCGGCGGCGGGGGATACGCAGTATTTT.